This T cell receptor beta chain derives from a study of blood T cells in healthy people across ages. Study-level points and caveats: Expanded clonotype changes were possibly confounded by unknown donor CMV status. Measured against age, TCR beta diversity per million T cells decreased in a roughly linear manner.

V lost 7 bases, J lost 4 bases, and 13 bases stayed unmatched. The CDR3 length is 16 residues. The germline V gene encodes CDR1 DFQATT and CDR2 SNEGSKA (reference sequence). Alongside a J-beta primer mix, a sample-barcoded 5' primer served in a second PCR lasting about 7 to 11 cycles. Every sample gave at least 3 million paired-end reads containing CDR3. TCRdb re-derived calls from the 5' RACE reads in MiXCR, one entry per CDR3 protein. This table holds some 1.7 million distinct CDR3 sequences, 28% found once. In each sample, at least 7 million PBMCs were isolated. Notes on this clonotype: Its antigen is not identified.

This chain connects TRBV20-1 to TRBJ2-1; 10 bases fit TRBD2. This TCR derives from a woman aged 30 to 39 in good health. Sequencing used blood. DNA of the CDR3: TGCAGTGGGGGACCCACTAGCGGGGCGACTTACAATGAGCAGTTCTTC. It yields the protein CSGGPTSGATYNEQFF.